This TCR beta chain was obtained from a study of blood T cell repertoires in COVID-19. The protocol was immunoSEQ multiplex PCR, while the TCRdb copy is restricted to in-frame clones and leaves out a portion. The repertoire holds about 190,000 clones, with roughly nine tenths as singletons. J gave up 1 base and V 2 bases, and 7 bases lay outside the gene matches. This CDR3 has 17 amino acids. Germline assignment: CDR1 SGHKS and CDR2 YYEKEE (reference sequence). In this sample, this clone turned up a few times. The TCR comes from a man in his thirties or forties with acute or convalescent COVID-19. The sequencing sample was made of peripheral blood. This sequence joins TRBV5-5 and TRBJ2-3, with 10 positions matching TRBD2. CDR3 region: CASSFLLAGRGTDTQYF. CDR3 nucleotides: TGTGCCAGCAGCTTCTTACTAGCGGGGCGTGGCACAGATACGCAGTATTTT.